Shown below are 13 T cell receptor beta chains from a single sample sequenced in a study of shared clonotypes between healthy human individuals. Libraries were prepared by immunoSEQ multiplex PCR; TCRdb keeps only in-frame clonotypes and omits some of them. The sample includes some 2,100,000 clones, 90% to 96% of them seen just once. Sample: naive CD4+ T cells sorted from blood. Subset of the sample: CD45RA+ positively selected. These receptors all stem from a man between 18 and 29 years old in good health.

This sequence joins TRBV30 and TRBJ2-3; 10 nucleotides align to TRBD1. After removal of 2 bases from V and 2 bases from J, the junction contained 10 bases not matched to a gene. The CDR3 runs 17 residues. Looked up from germline, CDR1 is GTSNPN and CDR2 is SVGIG (reference sequence). The CDR3 bases are TGTGCCTGGAGTAAACCCAGGGGACAGGGGTCCACAGATACGCAGTATTTT. This translates into CAWSKPRGQGSTDTQYF. Full variable domain (remainder filled in from reference TRBV30 and TRBJ2-3): SQTIHQWPATLVQPVGSPLSLECTVEGTSNPNLYWYRQAAGRGLQLLFYSVGIGQISSEVPQNLSASRPQDRQFILSSKKLLLSDSGFYLCAWSKPRGQGSTDTQYFGPGTRLTVL.

This clone came up a few times. CDR3 protein: CAWSGHEGWETQYF. CDR3 in DNA: TGTGCCTGGAGTGGACATGAGGGGTGGGAGACCCAGTACTTC. The chain joins TRBV30 to TRBJ2-5, with D perhaps TRBD1 or TRBD2 (5 bases each). V was cut by 1 base and J by 5 bases, with 14 bases left in between. This CDR3 has 14 amino acids. CDR1 GTSNPN and CDR2 SVGIG come from the germline V gene (reference sequence).

The chain recombines TRBV5-1 with TRBJ1-2; TRBD1 is a possible D gene (6 bases). The CDR3 length is 15 residues. Per germline, CDR1 SGHRS and CDR2 YFSETQ. V lost 4 bases to trimming and J lost 5 bases, with 18 bases between them. CDR3 bases: TGCGCCAGCAGCCCGGAACGGCAGGGGACTTATGGCTACACCTTC. This translates into CASSPERQGTYGYTF.

The V call is TRBV7-2, the J call TRBJ2-1; a possible D gene is TRBD2 (7 bases). The CDR3 contains 12 residues. The V gene's germline CDR1 is SGHTA and CDR2 FQGNSA. V was cut by 5 bases and J by 10 bases, with 12 bases left in between. This CDR3 is CASSQGREEQFF. The CDR3 DNA follows: TGTGCCAGCAGCCAGGGGCGGGAGGAGCAGTTCTTC.

V usage is TRBV29-1 and J usage is TRBJ2-7; maybe TRBD2 (6 bases). The CDR3 is 16 residues long. Germline loops: CDR1 SQVTM, CDR2 ANQGSEA. V was clipped by 2 bases and J by 0 bases, with 17 bases between them. The CDR3, as DNA: TGCAGCGTTGAAAAAGTGGCGGGGTTGAGCTCCTACGAGCAGTACTTC. Residues: CSVEKVAGLSSYEQYF.

The rearrangement links TRBV4-1 to TRBJ1-5; tentatively, D is TRBD1 (5 bases). Germline CDR1 and CDR2: MGHRA and YSYEKL. The V gene lost 4 bases and the J gene lost 7 bases, with 14 bases spanning the gap. The CDR3 extends over 14 amino acids. In nucleotides, the CDR3 is TGCGCCAGCAGCCCCAAGGGACTCGGGCAGCCCCAGCATTTT. This encodes CASSPKGLGQPQHF.

This clone was observed a single time. This chain joins TRBV10-3 and TRBJ1-6; a weak D match, TRBD1 (5 bases). In germline, CDR1 is ENHRY, CDR2 SYGVKD. There are 14 residues in the CDR3. Trimming removed 5 bases from V and 5 bases from J, with 10 bases in between. CDR3 protein: CAISSTADNSPLHF. The CDR3 DNA reads TGTGCCATCAGTTCGACAGCTGATAATTCACCCCTCCACTTT.

The gene calls are TRBV9 and TRBJ2-5; TRBD1 matches at 9 bases. Germline V CDR1 and CDR2: SGDLS, YYNGEE. The CDR3 has 19 amino acids. Trimming removed 4 bases from V and 5 bases from J; junction bases left unmatched: 21. For the CDR3, the DNA is TGTGCCAGCAGCCCAATAGTCCCGGACAGGGGTAAGGGTCGGGAGACCCAGTACTTC. Its protein product is CASSPIVPDRGKGRETQYF.

The rearrangement uses TRBV15 and TRBJ2-1; 12 bases match TRBD2. This CDR3 is built from 17 residues. V lost 1 base, J lost 5 bases, and 6 bases stayed unmatched. CDR1 LNHNV and CDR2 YYDKDF come from the germline V gene (reference sequence). In nucleotides, the CDR3 is TGTGCCACCAGCAGAGGACTAGCGGGAGCGTCCGACAATGAGCAGTTCTTC. The encoded protein is CATSRGLAGASDNEQFF.

This chain's CDR3 is CASSYGQGVNYGYTF. The CDR3 DNA reads TGTGCCAGCAGTTACGGCCAGGGAGTGAACTATGGCTACACCTTC. The gene calls are TRBV6-6 and TRBJ1-2, with D perhaps TRBD1 (5 bases). Trimming removed 2 bases from V and 2 bases from J, with 12 bases in between. Per germline, CDR1 MNHNY and CDR2 SVGAGI (reference sequence). The CDR3 length is 15 residues.

This chain joins TRBV19 and TRBJ2-1; possibly TRBD1 for D (6 bases). The germline V and J ends were trimmed by 6 bases and 5 bases, with 14 bases remaining between them. Germline CDR1 reads LNHDA; CDR2 reads SQIVND (reference sequence). CDR3 length: 14 residues. In nucleotides, the CDR3 is TGTGCCAGTAGGCTGGACAGAATCAACAATGAGCAGTTCTTC. It encodes CASRLDRINNEQFF.

The V and J genes are TRBV7-2 and TRBJ1-5; 9 positions match TRBD1. Germline-derived CDR1 and CDR2 are SGHTA and FQGNSA. This CDR3 has 14 amino acids. After removal of 6 bases from V and 6 bases from J, the junction contained 6 bases not matched to a gene. The CDR3 region has the DNA TGTGCCAGCAGTTCCGGACAGGGGCGTCAGCCCCAGCATTTT. This codes for CASSSGQGRQPQHF.

V usage is TRBV27 and J usage is TRBJ2-7; TRBD2 might be the D (6 bases). V lost 4 bases and J 0 bases, leaving 16 bases between the germline ends. The germline V gene has CDR1 MNHEY and CDR2 SMNVEV (reference sequence). CDR3 size: 16 residues. The CDR3 DNA follows: TGTGCCAGCAGTTCTAAACCTAGCGTAAGCTCCTACGAGCAGTACTTC. This gives the protein CASSSKPSVSSYEQYF.